Below, 6 T cell receptor beta chains from the same sample are listed, as sequenced in a study of prognosis after radiotherapy for stage I lung cancer. Genomic DNA was subjected to two-round multiplex PCR for amplification of TCR beta CDR3. Each TRBV and TRBJ gene had its own primer in the first PCR round. Each CDR3 protein gets one entry after TCRdb re-called the multiplex PCR reads with MiXCR. The top ten clones hold approximately 57% of a sample with roughly 12,000 distinct CDR3 sequences, 35% of them seen once. Sequencing used PBMCs, obtained before or after stereotactic body radiation therapy (not recorded which). Every receptor here comes from a donor aged 50 or older with non-small cell lung cancer.

This chain uses TRBV28 with TRBJ1-6; 9 nucleotides line up with TRBD1. V lost 9 bases, J lost 7 bases, and 4 bases stayed unmatched. Germline lookup yields CDR1 MDHEN and CDR2 SYDVKM. This CDR3 has 13 residues. CDR3 sequence reads: CASSGQGNSPLHF. The DNA for the CDR3 is TGTGCCAGTTCCGGACAGGGGAATTCACCCCTCCACTTT.

The V gene is TRBV27, the J gene TRBJ2-2; the D gene is possibly TRBD1 (5 bases). This CDR3 comprises 16 residues. Germline V gives CDR1 MNHEY, CDR2 SMNVEV (reference sequence). Between the trimmed V and J ends, which lost 4 bases and 0 bases, there was a span of 12 bases. CDR3 sequence reads: CASSSPRVANTGELFF. The CDR3 region has the DNA TGTGCCAGCAGTTCCCCCAGGGTCGCGAACACCGGGGAGCTGTTTTTT.

Comment on this clonotype: The junction shows a germline mismatch at one end, possibly a read error. In DNA, the CDR3 is TGTGTCAGCCGTCAAGTACCAGAGCAGTTCTTC. It codes for CVSRQVPEQFF. The chain combines TRBV6-2 or TRBV6-3 with TRBJ2-1; D uncertain. Per the germline V gene, CDR1 is MNHEY and CDR2 is SVGEGT. The CDR3 contains 11 residues.

This clonotype was observed many times. The chain couples TRBV20-1 to TRBJ2-3, with D tentatively TRBD2 (5 bases). Germline CDR1 reads DFQATT; CDR2 reads SNEGSKA (reference sequence). The CDR3 consists of 14 residues. Trimming pared 0 bases from V and 8 bases from J, leaving 15 bases between. CDR3 in amino acids: CSARELAAIVTQYF. In DNA, the CDR3 is TGCAGTGCTAGAGAGCTAGCCGCTATAGTTACGCAGTATTTT.

The chain has TRBV7-3 and TRBJ2-3; the D gene is possibly TRBD1 (7 bases). CDR1 is SGHTA and CDR2 is FQGTGA in the germline V gene. This CDR3 is built from 15 residues. V was cut by 5 bases and J by 4 bases, with 16 bases left in between. The CDR3 DNA is TGTGCCAGCAGCCCAGGGGGGCTGTTGTCAGATACGCAGTATTTT. Residues: CASSPGGLLSDTQYF. Using reference TRBV7-3 and TRBJ2-3 for the parts outside the CDR3, the full variable domain is GAGVSQTPSNKVTEKGKYVELRCDPISGHTALYWYRQSLGQGPEFLIYFQGTGAADDSGLPNDRFFAVRPEGSVSTLKIQRTERGDSAVYLCASSPGGLLSDTQYFGPGTRLTVL.

This clonotype was seen at least ten times. The chain employs TRBV19 and TRBJ1-5; 9 positions agree with TRBD1. With 4 bases clipped from V and 7 bases from J, the junction kept 5 bases outside the gene matches. This CDR3 has 14 residues. Germline V gene sequence: CDR1 LNHDA, CDR2 SQIVND (reference sequence). CDR3 loop: CASSTTGGRQPQHF. CDR3 bases: TGTGCCAGTAGTACAACAGGGGGCCGGCAGCCCCAGCATTTT.